The following is a T cell receptor beta chain sequence with its context. Its specificity is not known. The record originates from a study of Graves' ophthalmopathy and Graves' hyperthyroidism. The germline gives CDR1 SNHLY, CDR2 FYNNEI. Deletions cut 3 bases from V and 4 bases from J, with 13 bases between. The length of the CDR3 is 15 residues. Regarding the study as a whole: Forecasting of ophthalmopathy progression by the model achieved around 68% sensitivity and 72.22% specificity. Blood shared most expanded thyroid clonotypes above 0.001 frequency.

Amplified material comprised TCR beta CDR3 regions derived from RNA transcripts. Second-round multiplex PCR followed a first-round RT-PCR using HTBI primers. TCRdb analysed the multiplex PCR reads with MiXCR anew, one entry per CDR3 protein. Among 500,000 to 800,000 distinct CDR3 sequences listed, roughly 41% were seen once. Sequences were obtained from peripheral blood. The sequence came from an adult man with Graves' ophthalmopathy. The chain has TRBV2 and TRBJ1-5; D may be TRBD1 (6 bases). The CDR3 loop reads CASSEDSPVNQPQHF. CDR3 bases: TGTGCCAGCAGTGAGGACAGCCCGGTAAATCAGCCCCAGCATTTT.